This TCR beta chain was identified during a study of T cells in Graves' hyperthyroidism and ophthalmopathy. Study context: At initial diagnosis, before any treatment had begun, peripheral blood was obtained. Study-wide points: Stable hyperthyroidism was separated from ophthalmopathy by a model based on 13 V-J features.

The germline CDR1 and CDR2 sequences are MNHNY and SVGAGI (reference sequence). V dropped 0 bases and J dropped 4 bases, with 16 bases sitting between them. This CDR3 is 16 amino acids long. This clonotype was seen a few times. Antigen unknown. The source material, RNA transcripts, was used to amplify TCR beta CDR3 regions. RT-PCR in the first round (using the HTBI primer set) targeted the TCR CDR3. MiXCR was run by TCRdb on the multiplex PCR reads, yielding one entry per CDR3 protein. The table lists about 760,000 distinct CDR3 sequences, around 40% of them singletons. PBMCs stemmed from 8.5 to 10 ml fresh peripheral blood.

The sequenced material came from blood. The chain is built from TRBV6-6 and TRBJ2-7; tentative D call: TRBD2 (6 bases). This receptor was obtained from a woman aged 35 to 49 with Graves' hyperthyroidism. CDR3 residues: CASSYSIFSGAYEQYF. DNA for the CDR3: TGTGCCAGCAGTTACTCGATCTTTAGCGGAGCATACGAGCAGTACTTC.